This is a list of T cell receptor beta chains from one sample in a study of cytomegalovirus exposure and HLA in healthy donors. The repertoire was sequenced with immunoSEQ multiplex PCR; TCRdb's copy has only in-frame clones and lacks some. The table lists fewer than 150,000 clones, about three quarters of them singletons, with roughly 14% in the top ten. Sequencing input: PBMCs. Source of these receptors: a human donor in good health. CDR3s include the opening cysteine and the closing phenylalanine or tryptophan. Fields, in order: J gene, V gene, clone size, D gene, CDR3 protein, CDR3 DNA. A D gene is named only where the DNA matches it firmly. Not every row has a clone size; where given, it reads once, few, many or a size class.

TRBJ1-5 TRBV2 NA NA CASSETGTQHF TGTGCCAGCAGTGAGACGGGAACTCAGCATTTT
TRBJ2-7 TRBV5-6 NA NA CASSPSGYDFDEQYF TGTGCCAGCAGCCCGAGCGGCTACGACTTCGACGAGCAGTACTTC
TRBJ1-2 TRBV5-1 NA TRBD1 CASSIRDRRDGYTF TGCGCCAGCAGCATCCGGGACAGGAGGGATGGCTACACCTTC
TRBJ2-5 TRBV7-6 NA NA CASSLRVLEAQYF TGTGCCAGCAGCTTGCGGGTTTTAGAGGCCCAGTACTTC
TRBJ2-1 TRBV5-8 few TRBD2 CASSFVTVYLAGEQFF TGTGCCAGCAGCTTTGTGACAGTGTACCTAGCGGGAGAGCAGTTCTTC
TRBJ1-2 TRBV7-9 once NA CASSPPGSNYGYTF TGTGCCAGCAGCCCCCCTGGTAGTAACTATGGCTACACCTTC
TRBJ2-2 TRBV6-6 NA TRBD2 CASSYSAGGATGELFF TGTGCCAGCAGTTACTCAGCGGGAGGCGCCACCGGGGAGCTGTTTTTT
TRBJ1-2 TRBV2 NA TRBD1 CASSVDRADGYTF TGTGCCAGCAGTGTGGACAGGGCGGATGGCTACACCTTC
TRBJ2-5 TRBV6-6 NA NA CASSWNPSREQYF TGTGCCAGCAGTTGGAATCCCTCGAGGGAGCAGTACTTC
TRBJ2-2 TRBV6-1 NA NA CASSGIETVNTGELFF TGTGCCAGCAGTGGTATCGAGACAGTGAACACCGGGGAGCTGTTTTTT
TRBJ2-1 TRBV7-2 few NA CASSPLARSYNEQFF TGTGCCAGCAGCCCACTAGCTAGATCCTACAATGAGCAGTTCTTC
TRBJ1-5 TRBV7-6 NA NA CASSLGMGRGQPQHF TGTGCCAGCAGCCTCGGAATGGGGAGAGGTCAGCCCCAGCATTTT
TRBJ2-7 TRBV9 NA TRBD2 CASSTRQEAGGAYEQYF TGTGCCAGCAGCACACGACAGGAGGCGGGGGGGGCCTACGAGCAGTACTTC
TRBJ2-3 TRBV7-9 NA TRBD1 CASSLAQGATDTQYF TGTGCCAGCAGCTTAGCGCAGGGGGCGACAGATACGCAGTATTTT
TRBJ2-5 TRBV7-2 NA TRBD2 CASSYGGGVQETQYF TGTGCCAGCAGCTACGGCGGGGGGGTTCAAGAGACCCAGTACTTC
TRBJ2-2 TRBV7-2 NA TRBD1 CASSPWWTGRTNTGELFF TGTGCCAGCAGCCCTTGGTGGACAGGGAGGACGAACACCGGGGAGCTGTTTTTT
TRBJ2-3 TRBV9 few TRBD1 CASSAGQATDTQYF TGTGCCAGCAGCGCCGGACAGGCCACAGATACGCAGTATTTT
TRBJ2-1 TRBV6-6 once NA CASSYSIGGEQFF TGTGCCAGCAGTTACTCTATCGGTGGTGAGCAGTTCTTC
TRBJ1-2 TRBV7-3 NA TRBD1 CASSPTTGGADGYTF TGTGCCAGCAGCCCGACCACAGGGGGCGCCGATGGCTACACCTTC
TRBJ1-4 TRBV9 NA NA CASSGKAATNEKLFF TGTGCCAGCAGCGGAAAAGCTGCAACTAATGAAAAACTGTTTTTT
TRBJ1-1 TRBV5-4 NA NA CASSLDSLNTEAFF TGTGCCAGCAGCTTGGACAGTCTGAACACTGAAGCTTTCTTT
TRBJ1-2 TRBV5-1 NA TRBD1 CASSLLKGAEEDGYTF TGCGCCAGCAGCTTGTTGAAGGGGGCTGAAGAGGACGGCTACACCTTC
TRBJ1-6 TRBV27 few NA CASKEEVVSPLHF TGTGCCAGCAAGGAGGAAGTGGTTTCACCCCTCCACTTT
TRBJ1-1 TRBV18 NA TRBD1 CASSLGTGERAFF TGTGCCAGCTCACTTGGGACAGGGGAACGGGCTTTCTTT
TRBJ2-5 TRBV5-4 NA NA CASSLATASQETQYF TGTGCCAGCAGCTTGGCGACAGCTAGCCAAGAGACCCAGTACTTC
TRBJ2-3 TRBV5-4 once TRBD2 CASSMGLAGEIDTQYF TGTGCCAGCAGCATGGGACTAGCGGGAGAGATAGATACGCAGTATTTT
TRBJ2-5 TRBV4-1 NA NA CASSQLTEETQYF TGCGCCAGCAGCCAATTGACAGAAGAGACCCAGTACTTC
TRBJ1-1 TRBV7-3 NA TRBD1 CASKTGANTEAFF TGTGCCAGCAAAACAGGGGCGAACACTGAAGCTTTCTTT
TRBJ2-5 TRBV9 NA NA CASSVGDTQETQYF TGTGCCAGCAGCGTTGGAGATACCCAAGAGACCCAGTACTTC
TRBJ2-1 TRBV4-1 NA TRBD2 CASSPPLAGGQREQFF TGCGCCAGCAGCCCCCCCCTAGCGGGGGGCCAGAGGGAGCAGTTCTTC
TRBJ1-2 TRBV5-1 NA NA CASSLGDRYGYTF TGCGCCAGCAGCTTGGGTGACAGATATGGCTACACCTTC
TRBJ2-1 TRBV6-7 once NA CASSPDGDSYNEQFF TGTGCCAGCAGCCCCGACGGGGACTCCTACAATGAGCAGTTCTTC
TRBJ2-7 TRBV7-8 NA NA CASSLALYYEQYF TGTGCCAGCAGCTTAGCCCTATACTACGAGCAGTACTTC
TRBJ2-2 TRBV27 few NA CASSYWGHRTGELFF TGTGCCAGCAGTTACTGGGGGCACAGAACCGGGGAGCTGTTTTTT
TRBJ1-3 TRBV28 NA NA CASRYSHLLNTIYF TGTGCCAGCAGATACAGCCATCTACTAAACACCATATATTTT
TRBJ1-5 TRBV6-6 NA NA CASSYEGGNQPQHF TGTGCCAGCAGTTACGAGGGGGGGAATCAGCCCCAGCATTTT
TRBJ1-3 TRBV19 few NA CASRTGGLSSGNTIYF TGTGCCAGTAGAACGGGGGGGCTTAGCTCTGGAAACACCATATATTTT
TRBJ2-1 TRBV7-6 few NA CASSRGPEQFF TGTGCCAGCAGCCGCGGGCCGGAGCAGTTCTTC
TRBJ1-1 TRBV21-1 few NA CASSKGGGRMNTEAFF TGTGCCAGCAGCAAAGGGGGAGGGCGAATGAACACTGAAGCTTTCTTT
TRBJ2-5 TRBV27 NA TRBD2 CASSFLAGGPWAETQYF TGTGCCAGCAGTTTTCTAGCGGGGGGGCCGTGGGCGGAGACCCAGTACTTC
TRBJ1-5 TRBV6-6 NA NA CASSYRAGNQPQHF TGTGCCAGCAGTTACAGGGCAGGGAATCAGCCCCAGCATTTT
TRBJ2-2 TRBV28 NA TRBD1 CASRTGGFDTGELFF TGTGCCAGCAGGACAGGGGGGTTTGACACCGGGGAGCTGTTTTTT
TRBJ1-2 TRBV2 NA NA CASSEASFGYTF TGTGCCAGCAGTGAAGCTAGTTTTGGCTACACCTTC
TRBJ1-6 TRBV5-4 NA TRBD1 CASSSGTDFSPLHF TGTGCCAGCAGCTCCGGGACAGATTTTTCACCCCTCCACTTT
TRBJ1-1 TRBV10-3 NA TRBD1 CAISEPLSFAGQDMNTEAFF TGTGCCATCAGTGAGCCGTTATCTTTCGCGGGACAGGATATGAACACTGAGGCTTTCTTT
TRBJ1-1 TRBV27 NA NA CASSSGDLRAFF TGTGCCAGCAGTTCAGGGGACCTCAGAGCTTTCTTT
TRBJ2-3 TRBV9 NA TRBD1 CASSVRVTGVADTQYF TGTGCCAGCAGCGTACGCGTTACAGGGGTAGCAGATACGCAGTATTTT
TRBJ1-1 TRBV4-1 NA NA CASSQRTPLNTEAFF TGCGCCAGCAGCCAACGGACACCGTTGAACACTGAAGCTTTCTTT